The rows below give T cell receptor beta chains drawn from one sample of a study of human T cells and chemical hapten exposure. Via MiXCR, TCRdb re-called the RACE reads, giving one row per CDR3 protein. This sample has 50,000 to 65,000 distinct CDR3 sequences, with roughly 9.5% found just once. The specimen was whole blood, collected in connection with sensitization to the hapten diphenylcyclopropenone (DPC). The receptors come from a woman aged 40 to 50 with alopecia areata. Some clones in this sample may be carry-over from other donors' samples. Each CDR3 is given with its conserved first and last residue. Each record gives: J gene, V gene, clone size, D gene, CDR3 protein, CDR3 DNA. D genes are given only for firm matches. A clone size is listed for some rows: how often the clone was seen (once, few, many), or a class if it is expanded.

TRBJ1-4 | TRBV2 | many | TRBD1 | CASRRDSSNEKLFF | TGTGCCAGCCGCCGGGACAGCTCAAATGAAAAACTGTTTTTT
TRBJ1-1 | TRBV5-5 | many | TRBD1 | CASSSRTGNTEAFF | TGTGCCAGCAGCTCTAGGACAGGGAACACTGAAGCTTTCTTT
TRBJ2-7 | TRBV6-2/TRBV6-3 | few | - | CASSFHLSRATYEQYF | TGTGCCAGCAGTTTTCATCTCTCCAGGGCCACCTACGAGCAGTACTTC
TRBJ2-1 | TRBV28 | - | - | CASISPSGADNEQFF | TGTGCCAGCATCTCTCCCTCCGGGGCGGACAATGAGCAGTTCTTC
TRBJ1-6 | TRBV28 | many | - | CASSSRRTANSPLHF | TGTGCCAGCAGTTCCCGACGGACAGCTAATTCACCCCTCCACTTT
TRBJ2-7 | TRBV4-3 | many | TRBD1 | CASSTRTGDYEQYF | TGCGCCAGCTCCACCCGGACAGGCGACTACGAGCAGTACTTC
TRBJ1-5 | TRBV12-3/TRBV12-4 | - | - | CASSSSGGNQPQHF | TGTGCCAGCAGTTCCTCCGGAGGCAATCAGCCCCAGCATTTT
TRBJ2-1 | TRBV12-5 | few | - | CASGLIGQGRDEQFF | TGTGCTAGTGGTTTGATAGGGCAGGGTAGGGATGAGCAGTTCTTC
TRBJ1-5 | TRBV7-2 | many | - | CASSLEGSSRQPQHF | TGTGCCAGCAGCTTAGAAGGGTCCAGCAGGCAGCCCCAGCATTTT
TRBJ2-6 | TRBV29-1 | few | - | CSAYPRSGANVLTF | TGCAGCGCTTATCCCCGCTCTGGGGCCAACGTCCTGACTTTC